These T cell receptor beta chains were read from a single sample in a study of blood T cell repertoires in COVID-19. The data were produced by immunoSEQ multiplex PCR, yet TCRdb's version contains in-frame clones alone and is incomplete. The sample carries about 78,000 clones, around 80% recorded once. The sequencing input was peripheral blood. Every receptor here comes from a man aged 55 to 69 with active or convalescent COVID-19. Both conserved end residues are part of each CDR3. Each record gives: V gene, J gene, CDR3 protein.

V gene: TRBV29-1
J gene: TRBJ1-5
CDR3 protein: CSVVTGTGQPQHF

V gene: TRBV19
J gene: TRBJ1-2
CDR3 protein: CASSAPGGSYGYTF

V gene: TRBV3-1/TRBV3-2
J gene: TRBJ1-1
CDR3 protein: CAAGLGTGNTEAFF

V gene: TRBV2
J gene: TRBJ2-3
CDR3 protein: CASSEGGAGGKNTQYF

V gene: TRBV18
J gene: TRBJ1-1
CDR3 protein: CASSPARANTEAFF

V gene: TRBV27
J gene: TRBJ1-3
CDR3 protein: CASRTGTDSGNTIYF

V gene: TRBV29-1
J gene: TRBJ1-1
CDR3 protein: CSVIGQVQNTEAFF

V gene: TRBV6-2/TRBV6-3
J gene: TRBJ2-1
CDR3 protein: CASSYSKGLISGGAKGNEQFF

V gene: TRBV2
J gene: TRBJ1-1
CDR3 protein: CASSESDRGNTEAFF

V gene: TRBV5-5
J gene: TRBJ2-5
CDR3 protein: CASRKNPPGGHTPQETQYF

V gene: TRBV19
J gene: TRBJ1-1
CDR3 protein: CARKIFERQGSEAFF

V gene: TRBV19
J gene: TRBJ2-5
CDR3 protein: CASSPSPSSHRETQYF

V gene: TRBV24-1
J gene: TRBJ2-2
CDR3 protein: CATSGGDTSNTGELFF

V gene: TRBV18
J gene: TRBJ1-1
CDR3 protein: CASSPPDRGEAFF

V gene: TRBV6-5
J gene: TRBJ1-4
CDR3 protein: CASSSGTGGEKLFF

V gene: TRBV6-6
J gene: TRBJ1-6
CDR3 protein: CASGQKNSPLHF

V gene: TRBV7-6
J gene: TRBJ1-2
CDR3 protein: CASKEDGAVSGGYTF

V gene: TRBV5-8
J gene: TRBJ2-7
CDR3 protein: CASRRDRGNYEQYF

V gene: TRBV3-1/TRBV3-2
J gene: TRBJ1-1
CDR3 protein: CASSQDRQMNTEAFF

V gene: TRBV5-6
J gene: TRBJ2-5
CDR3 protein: CASSFRYQETQYF

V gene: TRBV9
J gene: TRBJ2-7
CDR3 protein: CASSVGYRTYEQYF

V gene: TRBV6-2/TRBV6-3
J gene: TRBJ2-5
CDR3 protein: CASSSLPSGARETQYF

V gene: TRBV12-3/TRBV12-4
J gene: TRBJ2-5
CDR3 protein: CASSYGYLETQYF

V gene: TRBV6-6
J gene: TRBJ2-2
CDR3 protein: CASSSVAKNTGELFF

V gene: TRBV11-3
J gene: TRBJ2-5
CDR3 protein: CASSLSEGEETQYF

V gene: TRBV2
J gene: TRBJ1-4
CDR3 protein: CASRWGQLANEKLFF

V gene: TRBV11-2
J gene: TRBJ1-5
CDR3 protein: CASSSTGDQPQHF

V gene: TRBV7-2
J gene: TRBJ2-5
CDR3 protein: CASSLGERETQYF

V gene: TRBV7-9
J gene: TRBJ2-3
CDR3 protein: CASSSDGSTDTQYF

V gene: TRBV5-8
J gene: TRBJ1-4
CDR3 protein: CASSLGTGANEKLFF

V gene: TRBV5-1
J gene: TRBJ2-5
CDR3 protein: CASSLGTANQETQYF

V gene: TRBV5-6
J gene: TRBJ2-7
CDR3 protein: CASSFDRGTYEQYF

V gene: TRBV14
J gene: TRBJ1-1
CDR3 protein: CASSSRADTEAFF

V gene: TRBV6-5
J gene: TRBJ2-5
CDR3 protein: CASSYHLGNQETQYF

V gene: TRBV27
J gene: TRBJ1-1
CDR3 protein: CASTPQGGTEAFF

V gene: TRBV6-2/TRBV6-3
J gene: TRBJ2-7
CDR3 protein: CASSSPGQGSYEQYF

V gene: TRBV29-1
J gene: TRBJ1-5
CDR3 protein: CSADMGEGQPQHF

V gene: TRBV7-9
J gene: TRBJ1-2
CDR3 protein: CASSPQTYNYGYTF

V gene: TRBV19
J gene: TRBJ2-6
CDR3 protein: CASSIQGSTGANVLTF

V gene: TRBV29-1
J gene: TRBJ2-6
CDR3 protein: CSVDSGSGANVLTF

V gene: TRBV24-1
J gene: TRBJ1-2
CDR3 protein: CATSDSYGYTF

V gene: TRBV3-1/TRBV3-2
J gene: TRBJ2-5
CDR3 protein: CASSQMAAQETQYF

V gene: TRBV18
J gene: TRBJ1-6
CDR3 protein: CASSFDRADSPLHF

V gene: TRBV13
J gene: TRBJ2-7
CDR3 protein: CASSFYLAAHEQYF

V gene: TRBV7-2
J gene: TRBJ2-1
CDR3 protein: CASSLGSDGGAVEQFF

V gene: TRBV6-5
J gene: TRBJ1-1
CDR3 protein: CASSIQELNTEAFF

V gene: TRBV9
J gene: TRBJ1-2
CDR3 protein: CASSVAGYGGYTF

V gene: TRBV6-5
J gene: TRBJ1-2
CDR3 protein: CASRTDPTAGIGYTF

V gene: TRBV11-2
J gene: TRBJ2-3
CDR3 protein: CASSFGREGTQYF